Listed here are 28 T cell receptor beta chains from one sample, sequenced in a study of blood T cell repertoires in COVID-19. Using immunoSEQ multiplex PCR, the repertoire was profiled, and TCRdb retains in-frame clones only, with some absent. The sample shows about 190,000 clones, 70% to 90% of them seen only once. The specimen was peripheral blood. These receptors were taken from a man between 65 and 85 years old with active or convalescent COVID-19.

This clone has just a few counts. The rearrangement links TRBV6-6 to TRBJ2-3; D gene uncertain. CDR1 and CDR2 (germline): MNHNY, SVGAGI (reference sequence). The CDR3 length is 14 residues. The V and J ends lost 5 bases and 1 base respectively, with 10 bases between them. The CDR3 DNA is TGTGCCAGCAGTCGGAGAGCCGGCACAGATACGCAGTATTTT. This translates into CASSRRAGTDTQYF.

The chain employs TRBV19 and TRBJ1-5; D is possibly TRBD1 (5 bases). The CDR3 contains 15 residues. The V gene lost 6 bases and the J gene lost 5 bases, with 17 bases spanning the gap. From germline, CDR1 is LNHDA and CDR2 SQIVND (reference sequence). The CDR3: CASSRRGQDDQPQHF. CDR3 bases: TGTGCCAGTAGCCGAAGGGGCCAGGACGATCAGCCCCAGCATTTT.

This clone has only one observation. The V gene is TRBV29-1, the J gene TRBJ2-2, with D unclear. Germline V gives CDR1 SQVTM, CDR2 ANQGSEA. Trimming stripped 1 base from V and 2 bases from J, with 11 bases between. The CDR3 runs 15 residues. The CDR3 reads CSVEVTFSNTGELFF. CDR3 nucleotide sequence: TGCAGCGTTGAAGTGACATTCTCCAACACCGGGGAGCTGTTTTTT.

This clone turned up a few times. The chain has TRBV11-2 and TRBJ1-2, with TRBD1 identical over 7 bases. Germline values: CDR1 SGHAT, CDR2 FQNNGV. V lost 5 bases and J lost 5; bases outside the gene matches: 8. CDR3 length: 14 amino acids. CDR3 region: CASSRAGGWYGYTF. CDR3 DNA sequence: TGTGCCAGCAGCAGGGCAGGGGGTTGGTATGGCTACACCTTC.

V is TRBV27 and J is TRBJ1-6; TRBD1 agrees at 7 bases. CDR3 length equals 14 residues. Germline V lookup: CDR1 MNHEY, CDR2 SMNVEV (reference sequence). Trimming removed 8 bases from V and 8 bases from J; junction bases left unmatched: 9. CDR3 in amino acids: CASGKDREYSPLHF. In DNA, the CDR3 is TGTGCCAGCGGTAAAGACAGGGAATATTCACCCCTCCACTTT.

A word on this clone: The sample has other DNA sequences that encode this CDR3 too. This chain connects TRBV5-6 to TRBJ2-1; D not resolved. The CDR3 totals 11 residues. Germline lookup yields CDR1 SGHDT and CDR2 YYEEEE. V lost 0 bases to trimming and J lost 9 bases, with 4 bases between them. DNA of the CDR3: TGTGCCAGCAGCTTGGCATTTGAGCAGTTCTTC. The encoded protein is CASSLAFEQFF.

This sequence joins TRBV3-1 (or the pseudogene TRBV3-2) and TRBJ1-3, with a weak D call TRBD1 (5 bases). This CDR3 comprises 15 residues. V was cut by 5 bases and J by 1 base, with 12 bases left in between. Germline V gives CDR1 LGHDT, CDR2 YNNKEL (reference sequence). CDR3 nucleotide sequence: TGTGCCAGCAGCTACCAGGGTTCATCTGGAAACACCATATATTTT. This sequence encodes CASSYQGSSGNTIYF.

This clone turned up a few times. This rearrangement joins TRBV5-1 to TRBJ2-1, with 11 bases lining up with TRBD2. Looked up from germline, CDR1 is SGHRS and CDR2 is YFSETQ. With V trimmed by 1 base and J by 4 bases, 7 bases remained unmatched. This CDR3 comprises 17 residues. The CDR3, as DNA: TGCGCCAGCAGCTTGTATGGAACTAGCGGGAGTTACAATGAGCAGTTCTTC. Its protein is CASSLYGTSGSYNEQFF. Filled out from reference TRBV5-1 and TRBJ2-1, the complete variable domain reads KAGVTQTPRYLIKTRGQQVTLSCSPISGHRSVSWYQQTPGQGLQFLFEYFSETQRNKGNFPGRFSGRQFSNSRSEMNVSTLELGDSALYLCASSLYGTSGSYNEQFFGPGTRLTVL.

The V and J genes are TRBV5-1 and TRBJ2-5, with D possibly TRBD1 on 6 matching bases. Trimming removed 3 bases at V and 3 bases at J, with 9 bases between. From germline, CDR1 is SGHRS and CDR2 YFSETQ. This CDR3 region has 13 residues. This CDR3 is CASSYGQKETQYF. CDR3 coding DNA: TGCGCCAGCAGCTACGGACAGAAAGAGACCCAGTACTTC.

This chain links TRBV10-3 with TRBJ1-4; TRBD1 might be the D (6 bases). CDR3 length: 15 residues. The V end was cut by 3 bases, the J end by 5 bases, with 13 bases between. Germline V gene lookup returns CDR1 ENHRY and CDR2 SYGVKD. The CDR3 is CAISEKLQGNEKLFF. CDR3 nucleotide sequence: TGTGCCATCAGTGAAAAGTTACAGGGAAATGAAAAACTGTTTTTT.

The chain carries TRBV7-9 and TRBJ2-3; D is ambiguous. Trimming left V 5 bases short and J 5 bases short, with 14 bases between. Germline lookup yields CDR1 SEHNR and CDR2 FQNEAQ (reference sequence). The CDR3 loop spans 14 amino acids. The CDR3, as DNA: TGTGCCAGCAGCCCTACAACTTACAGAGATACGCAGTATTTT. Protein product: CASSPTTYRDTQYF.

This chain joins TRBV7-2 and TRBJ2-1; D is possibly TRBD2 (5 bases). V lost 2 bases and J lost 0, with 8 bases in between. There are 15 residues in the CDR3. The germline gives CDR1 SGHTA, CDR2 FQGNSA. CDR3 in DNA: TGTGCCAGCAGCTTATTGGGGAGCTCCTACAATGAGCAGTTCTTC. This gives the protein CASSLLGSSYNEQFF.

The V call is TRBV24-1, the J call TRBJ2-1, with TRBD2 matching 9 bases. The junction had 7 bases not matched to a gene; V was cut back by 5 bases and J by 0 bases. Germline V gives CDR1 KGHDR, CDR2 SFDVKD. CDR3 size: 17 residues. The CDR3 sequence is CATSGPSGVPSYNEQFF. The CDR3 DNA follows: TGTGCCACCAGTGGTCCTAGCGGGGTCCCCTCCTACAATGAGCAGTTCTTC.

In nucleotides, the CDR3 is TGTGCCAGCAGCCAAGCGTCTAGCTGGGCGACCCAGTACTTC. It yields the protein CASSQASSWATQYF. The chain uses TRBV3-1 (or the pseudogene TRBV3-2) and TRBJ2-5; tentatively, D is TRBD2 (5 bases). CDR3 size: 14 residues. The germline V gene has CDR1 LGHDT and CDR2 YNNKEL (reference sequence). Trimming cost V 1 base and J 7 bases, with 13 bases left between them.

V and J are TRBV6-2 or TRBV6-3 and TRBJ1-2; TRBD1 matches 9 bases. Germline V gene sequence: CDR1 MNHEY, CDR2 SVGEGT. This CDR3 spans 17 amino acids. Germline trimming cut 6 bases from V and 5 bases from J; bases unmatched to any gene: 16. The CDR3, as DNA: TGTGCCAGCAGCTCTTCCCTCGGACAGGGGAGGTCTTATGGCTACACCTTC. Amino acids: CASSSSLGQGRSYGYTF.

The sample holds many counts of this clone. The V gene is TRBV6-2 or TRBV6-3, the J gene TRBJ1-1; 7 bases fit TRBD1. V lost 0 bases to trimming and J lost 1 base; unmatched junction nucleotides: 20. The CDR3 runs 21 residues. Germline V gene data show CDR1 as MNHEY and CDR2 as SVGEGT. The chain's CDR3 is CASSYSRFRGQPFLGNTEAFF. DNA for the CDR3: TGTGCCAGCAGTTACTCAAGGTTCAGGGGACAGCCTTTTTTAGGGAACACTGAAGCTTTCTTT.

The chain uses TRBV28 and TRBJ1-4, with D uncertain. CDR3 length: 15 residues. V was trimmed by 6 bases and J by 8 bases, leaving 19 bases between them. Germline-derived CDR1 and CDR2 are MDHEN and SYDVKM. The CDR3: CASSEGNRDDEKLFF. DNA of the CDR3: TGTGCCAGCAGCGAGGGAAATAGGGATGACGAAAAACTGTTTTTT.

The chain joins TRBV11-2 to TRBJ2-3; TRBD2 matches 13 bases. Germline V gives CDR1 SGHAT, CDR2 FQNNGV. Trimming took 0 bases from V and 7 from J; bases not matched to a gene: 7. The CDR3 loop spans 17 amino acids. The CDR3 region has the DNA TGTGCCAGCAGCTTAGATCAGGGGACTAGCGGGATAAATACGCAGTATTTT. Translated, it gives CASSLDQGTSGINTQYF.

The gene calls are TRBV12-2 and TRBJ2-7; the table's D call TRBD2 went unverified against the DNA. TRBV12-2 is a pseudogene. The CDR3 has 16 amino acids. The CDR3 DNA is TGTGCAAGTCGCCGAAACCTAGCGGGGGGTACCTACGAGCAGTACTTC. Translated: CASRRNLAGGTYEQYF.

This chain uses TRBV5-1 with TRBJ2-1; 8 bases map to TRBD2. J was trimmed by 9 bases and V by 0 bases; bases with no gene match: 5. CDR3 size: 14 residues. The V gene's germline CDR1 is SGHRS and CDR2 YFSETQ. The CDR3 DNA reads as TGCGCCAGCAGCTTGGACGGGGGGGCCCTTGAGCAGTTCTTC. Protein sequence: CASSLDGGALEQFF.

The chain has TRBV11-3 and TRBJ2-1, with TRBD2 matching over 8 bases. The CDR3 has 14 residues. Trimming cost V 5 bases and J 9 bases; bases outside gene matches: 9. Germline CDR1 SGHNT, CDR2 YENEEA. CDR3 coding DNA: TGTGCCAGCAGCCAGAGTCGGGGGGGGAGTGAGCAGTTCTTC. Translated: CASSQSRGGSEQFF.

The gene calls are TRBV19 and TRBJ1-5; D may be TRBD1 (5 bases). The CDR3 has 15 residues. Trimming removed 5 bases from V and 6 bases from J, with 17 bases in between. CDR1 and CDR2 from the germline V gene are LNHDA and SQIVND (reference sequence). CDR3 in amino acids: CASSPGTGVGQPQHF. Written as DNA, the CDR3 is TGTGCCAGTAGTCCAGGCACGGGGGTCGGTCAGCCCCAGCATTTT.

The rearrangement links TRBV12-3 or TRBV12-4 to TRBJ1-3; D is undetermined. CDR3 length: 13 amino acids. Between the trimmed V and J ends, which lost 4 bases and 0 bases, there was a span of 4 bases. The CDR3 is CASSWSSGNTIYF. The DNA for the CDR3 is TGTGCCAGCAGTTGGAGCTCTGGAAACACCATATATTTT.

The genes are TRBV12-5 and TRBJ1-5, with D possibly TRBD1 on 5 matching bases. Trimming removed 3 bases from V and 11 bases from J, with 20 bases in between. Germline-derived CDR1 and CDR2 are LGHNT and FRNRAP. The CDR3 totals 15 residues. The CDR3 is CASGFKGLVVRAQHF. The CDR3 DNA reads as TGTGCTAGTGGTTTTAAGGGGTTGGTCGTTAGGGCCCAGCATTTT.

This clone has a handful of counts. This chain connects TRBV3-1 (or the pseudogene TRBV3-2) to TRBJ2-3; TRBD1 matches 7 bases. The CDR3 runs 13 residues. Losses at the gene ends were 4 bases for V and 7 bases for J; bases not matched to a gene: 5. Germline V lookup: CDR1 LGHDT, CDR2 YNNKEL (reference sequence). The CDR3 here is CASSPEGQYTQYF. The CDR3 nucleotides read TGTGCCAGCAGCCCCGAGGGACAGTATACGCAGTATTTT.

The genes are TRBV27 and TRBJ1-4; D remains ambiguous. Germline V gene data show CDR1 as MNHEY and CDR2 as SMNVEV (reference sequence). Trimming took 3 bases from V and 8 from J, leaving 13 bases between them. The CDR3 has 14 amino acids. In DNA, the CDR3 is TGTGCCAGCAGTTTCGGATCCCCGAGGGAAAAACTGTTTTTT. Its translation is CASSFGSPREKLFF.

This clone was detected once. V usage is TRBV28 and J usage is TRBJ2-7; 8 bases align to TRBD2. CDR3 length: 14 residues. V was clipped by 7 bases and J by 3 bases; unmatched bases: 8. Germline V gene lookup returns CDR1 MDHEN and CDR2 SYDVKM. The CDR3 region has the DNA TGTGCCAGCAAGGGAGTAGCGGGAAGCTACGAGCAGTACTTC. As protein: CASKGVAGSYEQYF.

This clone appeared a few times. The chain combines TRBV19 with TRBJ2-3; 11 bases agree with TRBD2. The length of the CDR3 is 15 residues. Germline assignment: CDR1 LNHDA and CDR2 SQIVND (reference sequence). V shed 6 bases and J 5 bases; nucleotides not matched to a gene: 7. This chain's CDR3 is CASRSLAGGEDTQYF. The CDR3, as DNA: TGTGCCAGTAGAAGCCTAGCGGGAGGTGAAGATACGCAGTATTTT. Based on the CDR3 plus reference TRBV19 and TRBJ2-3, the full variable domain is DGGITQSPKYLFRKEGQNVTLSCEQNLNHDAMYWYRQDPGQGLRLIYYSQIVNDFQKGDIAEGYSVSREKKESFPLTVTSAQKNPTAFYLCASRSLAGGEDTQYFGPGTRLTVL.